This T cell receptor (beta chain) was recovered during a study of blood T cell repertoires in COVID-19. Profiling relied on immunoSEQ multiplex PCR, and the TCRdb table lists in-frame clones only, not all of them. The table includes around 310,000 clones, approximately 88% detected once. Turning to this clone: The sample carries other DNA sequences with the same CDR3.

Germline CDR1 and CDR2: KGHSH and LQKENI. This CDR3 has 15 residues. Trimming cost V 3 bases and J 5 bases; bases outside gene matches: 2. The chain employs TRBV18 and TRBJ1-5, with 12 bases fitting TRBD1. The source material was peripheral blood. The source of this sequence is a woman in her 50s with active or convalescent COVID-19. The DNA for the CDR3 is TGTGCCAGCTCACCCGGGACAGGGGGCTATCAGCCCCAGCATTTT. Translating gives CASSPGTGGYQPQHF.